These T cell receptor beta chains were read from a single sample in a study of cytomegalovirus exposure and HLA in healthy donors. Using immunoSEQ multiplex PCR, the repertoire was profiled, and TCRdb retains in-frame clones only, with some absent. This sample has about 190,000 clones; roughly 90% occur once, and the top ten carry more than 0.25%. Sequencing was done on a sample of PBMCs. The receptors come from a woman between 25 and 40 years old in good health and CMV-seronegative. The CDR3 runs from the conserved cysteine through the conserved F or W. A D gene is named only where the DNA matches it firmly. Clone size is given for some rows only: seen once, a few or many times, or a class if the clone is expanded.

clone_size,d_call,v_call,j_call,cdr3_nt,cdr3_aa
-,TRBD1,TRBV5-4,TRBJ2-3,TGTGCCAGCAGCTTTCCGGGACAGACCACAGATACGCAGTATTTT,CASSFPGQTTDTQYF
-,TRBD1,TRBV28,TRBJ1-4,TGTGCCAGCAGGACAACTACAGGGGAGGAAAAACTGTTTTTT,CASRTTTGEEKLFF
-,TRBD1,TRBV11-2,TRBJ1-1,TGTGCCAGCAGCACTACGGGACAGATGAACACTGAAGCTTTCTTT,CASSTTGQMNTEAFF
few,TRBD2,TRBV10-3,TRBJ2-1,TGTGCCGCGGGACTAGCGGGCAATGAGCAGTTCTTC,CAAGLAGNEQFF
-,TRBD2,TRBV6-1,TRBJ2-1,TGTGCCAGCAGTGATCCGGGACTAGCAGGACCCAATGAGCAGTTCTTC,CASSDPGLAGPNEQFF
-,-,TRBV5-6,TRBJ2-2,TGTGCCAGCAGCTTACTGCGGCGGGATCACATTTCGAACACCGGGGAGCTGTTTTTT,CASSLLRRDHISNTGELFF
-,-,TRBV27,TRBJ2-1,TGTGCCAGCAGTTTTGGACCAGGGGTCGGTGAGCAGTTCTTC,CASSFGPGVGEQFF
once,TRBD1,TRBV25-1,TRBJ2-5,TGTGCCAGCAGTCCAGGGGGAGAGACCCAGTACTTC,CASSPGGETQYF
-,-,TRBV5-5,TRBJ2-5,TGTGCCAGCAGCTTGGGGGCGGGACAGCAAGAGACCCAGTACTTC,CASSLGAGQQETQYF
-,-,TRBV2,TRBJ2-1,TGTGCCAGCATACAGCACTTAACGGCGTACAATGAGCAGTTCTTC,CASIQHLTAYNEQFF
-,-,TRBV5-1,TRBJ2-6,TGCGCCAGCAGCAGATCCTACAGGGCTGGGGCCAACGTCCTGACTTTC,CASSRSYRAGANVLTF
-,-,TRBV6-4,TRBJ1-2,TGTGCCAGCAGGGACAGCGTAAACTATGGCTACACCTTC,CASRDSVNYGYTF
-,TRBD2,TRBV25-1,TRBJ2-1,TGTGCCAGCAGTGGTAGCGGGGTGGTGGATGAGCAGTTCTTC,CASSGSGVVDEQFF
-,TRBD1,TRBV4-1,TRBJ2-3,TGCGCCAGCAGCCAGGGTTGGGACAGGGGGACAGATACGCAGTATTTT,CASSQGWDRGTDTQYF
-,-,TRBV4-2,TRBJ2-3,TGTGCCAGCAGCGCCCGGGCGGGGGCGGAGGCAGATACGCAGTATTTT,CASSARAGAEADTQYF
-,-,TRBV11-2,TRBJ2-2,TGTGCCAGCAGCTCGCTGATGAGCGGGGAGCTGTTTTTT,CASSSLMSGELFF
-,-,TRBV28,TRBJ2-7,TGTGCCAGCAGGAGTCCAGACAAGAACTACGAGCAGTACTTC,CASRSPDKNYEQYF
-,-,TRBV11-2,TRBJ2-4,TGTGCCAGCAGCCGAGACTACGCCAAAAACATTCAGTACTTC,CASSRDYAKNIQYF
-,TRBD1,TRBV6-1,TRBJ2-3,TGTGCCAGCAGCCTATCGGACAGGGAGACAGATACGCAGTATTTT,CASSLSDRETDTQYF
-,TRBD2,TRBV19,TRBJ2-5,TGTGCCAGTAGTATCGGGACTACGGGGGAGACCCAGTACTTC,CASSIGTTGETQYF
-,-,TRBV11-2,TRBJ1-2,TGTGCCAGCAGCCCCTGGGGCAGTTCTAACTATGGCTACACCTTC,CASSPWGSSNYGYTF
-,TRBD1,TRBV7-8,TRBJ2-7,TGTGCCAGCAGCTTCGGGACAGGGGGCTACGAGCAGTACTTC,CASSFGTGGYEQYF
-,TRBD2,TRBV28,TRBJ2-1,TGTGCCAGCGAAACTAGCGGGAGGCACCTCAATGAGCAGTTCTTC,CASETSGRHLNEQFF
-,-,TRBV10-1,TRBJ1-3,TGCGCCAGCAGTGAGTCGGAAGGTGCCCGTAAGGCCAGTAGCTTCTCTGGAAACACCATATATTTT,CASSESEGARKASSFSGNTIYF
once,TRBD1,TRBV5-1,TRBJ2-1,TGCGCCAGCAGCTCGGACAGGGGATTCTCCTACAATGAGCAGTTCTTC,CASSSDRGFSYNEQFF
-,TRBD2,TRBV28,TRBJ2-1,TGTGCCAGCAGTTTTTCCTTAGCGGGAGAAAGGGATGAGCAGTTCTTC,CASSFSLAGERDEQFF
-,TRBD2,TRBV4-1,TRBJ2-1,TGCGCCAGCAGCCAAGAACGCGGGAGGGCCGGGAATGAGCAGTTCTTC,CASSQERGRAGNEQFF
-,-,TRBV21-1,TRBJ2-7,TGTGCCAGCAGCACCCCCGGCGTAGCGGGCCGCCTTTACGAGCAGTACTTC,CASSTPGVAGRLYEQYF
once,-,TRBV10-3,TRBJ1-4,TGTGCCATCAGTGAATCCAGGGGCTATGAAAAACTGTTTTTT,CAISESRGYEKLFF
once,TRBD2,TRBV6-6,TRBJ2-2,TGTGCCAGCAGCTACTTAGCGGGCACCGGGGAGCTGTTTTTT,CASSYLAGTGELFF
-,-,TRBV13,TRBJ2-7,TGTGCCAGCAGCTTTAGCGAGAGCAACGAGCAGTACTTC,CASSFSESNEQYF
-,-,TRBV21-1,TRBJ2-5,TGTGCCAGCAGCAAAGCGGGTAGCGCCAAATCGGGGACCCAGTACTTC,CASSKAGSAKSGTQYF
-,TRBD2,TRBV2,TRBJ2-1,TGTGCCAGCAGTGAATCCGGACTAGGGAACAATGAGCAGTTCTTC,CASSESGLGNNEQFF
-,TRBD1,TRBV6-1,TRBJ2-1,TGTGCCAGCAATCGACAGGGATACTACAATGAGCAGTTCTTC,CASNRQGYYNEQFF